This T cell receptor beta chain was profiled in a study of T cell clusters in autoimmune cytopenias. As concerns this clonotype: What it recognizes is unknown.

TRB was amplified from 250 ng of peripheral blood genomic DNA per sample. Points from the study as a whole: The T cell clusters came from computational analysis alone and lack functional validation. Exclusive TRB clusters were about 2.8-fold more numerous in healthy donors than in active autoimmune hepatitis.

Looked up from germline, CDR1 is DFQATT and CDR2 is SNEGSKA (reference sequence). This CDR3 comprises 15 residues. One tube held mixed TRB-A and TRB-B primer pools for touch-down PCR. TCRdb re-called the multiplex PCR reads and gives one entry per CDR3 protein, without DNA. The repertoire table contains thousands of distinct CDR3 sequences. The chain uses TRBV20-1 and TRBJ1-3. The clonotype originates from a human donor with an autoimmune cytopenia or autoimmune hepatitis (not recorded which). Sequences were obtained from peripheral blood. CDR3 residues: CSARKGGGSGNTIYF.